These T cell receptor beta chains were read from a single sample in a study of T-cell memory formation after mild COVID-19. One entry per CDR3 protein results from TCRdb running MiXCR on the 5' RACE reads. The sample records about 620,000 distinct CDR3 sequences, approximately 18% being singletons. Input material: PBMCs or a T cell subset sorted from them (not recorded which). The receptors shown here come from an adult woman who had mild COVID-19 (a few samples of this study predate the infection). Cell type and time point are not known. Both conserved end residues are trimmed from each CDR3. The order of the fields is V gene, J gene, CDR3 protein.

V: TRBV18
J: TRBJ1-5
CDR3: ASSQGLNSNQPQH

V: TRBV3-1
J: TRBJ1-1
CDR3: ASTFGGGLNTEAF

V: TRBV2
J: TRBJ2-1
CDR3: ASRGSGGDAYNEQF

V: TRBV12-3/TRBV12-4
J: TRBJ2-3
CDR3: ASRGVNTDTQY

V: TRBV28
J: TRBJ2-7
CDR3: ASSLYSGLKSYEQY

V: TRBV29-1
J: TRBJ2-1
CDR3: SAGLAGDNEQF

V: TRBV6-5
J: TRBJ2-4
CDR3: ASRPLAGEGIQY

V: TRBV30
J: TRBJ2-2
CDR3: ACQGNTGELF

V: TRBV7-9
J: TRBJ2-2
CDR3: ASSSQGDTGELF

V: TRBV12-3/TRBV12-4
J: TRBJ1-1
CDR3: ASRPRDRGGTEAF

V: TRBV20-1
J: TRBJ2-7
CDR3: SASGWPGLAYSYEQY

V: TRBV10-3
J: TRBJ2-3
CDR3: AISEGLPLDTQY

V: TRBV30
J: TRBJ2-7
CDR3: AWSVAVEQY

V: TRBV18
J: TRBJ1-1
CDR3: ASSTQENTEAF

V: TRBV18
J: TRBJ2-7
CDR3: ASSDLAGSAYEQY